The present entry profiles one TCR beta chain with its context. This clone was observed a few times. The clone's antigen remains unknown. Base quality data are lacking; no much larger clone is found one base away. A single peripheral blood draw of approximately 110 mL on average was collected from each donor into heparinised tubes. A BD FACSAria II and a panel including CD45RO, CCR7, CD25, CD127, CD95 and CD27 were used to sort naive, central memory, regulatory and stem cell-like memory CD4+ T cells. A purity above 98% was achieved for all sorted populations. PBMCs were separated immediately by Lymphoprep density gradient centrifugation and were stained directly, without being cultured. To minimize batch effects, samples were stained and sorted in pairs, one healthy donor with one patient per experiment. The CDR3 goes from the cysteine to the phenylalanine over 14 residues. Kept here is only the CDR3 DNA, which spans 42 bases and is read in frame from base 1. Unmatched junction bases come to 9, with V trimmed by 5 bases and J by 7 bases. Reading the germline V gene gives CDR1 SGHTA and CDR2 FQGNSA.

The record originates from a study of beta chain features in type 1 diabetes (dated by TCRdb to the late 2010s). For the wider study: Mean age, gender distribution, total cell number and subset yield were not different between patients and healthy donors. A total of roughly 99 million sorted cells were examined across all samples, and the number of cells per subset was strongly correlated with RNA yield. The study compared TCRB repertoires of sorted circulating CD4+ T cell subsets between recently diagnosed type 1 diabetes patients and matched healthy donors. Whereas all 28 donors provided naive and central memory subsets, regulatory and stem cell-like memory subsets were isolated from just 8 patients and about 8 healthy donors.

All of the isolated RNA was reverse transcribed with the High Capacity cDNA Reverse Transcription Kit, so expressed TCRB transcripts were sequenced. Deep immunoSEQ sequencing was applied to naive, central memory and regulatory T cell samples, giving an average of roughly 3.6 million total reads per sample. Sorted cells were lysed in RLT buffer and RNA was extracted with DNase-treated RNeasy Micro or Mini kits, depending on cell number. To prevent cross-contamination, each cell subset was processed individually, whereas patient and healthy donor samples were processed jointly. Using the immunoSEQ multiplex PCR, TCRB sequences were amplified from cDNA into 87-bp fragments spanning the CDR3 region. The amplicons were sequenced using the Illumina HiSeq platform. In the paper's pipeline: Synthetic template baselines were used to correct PCR bias computationally, reads within Hamming distance 2 were collapsed, and singletons that could not be merged were discarded. Reads were aligned to IMGT to assign V, D and J genes, CDR3 length, and insertions or deletions at six rearrangement sites. Within each subset, clonotype counts were normalized to sorted cell number, and only after that were true diversity and Gini coefficients computed with the tcR R package. The overlap coefficient, calculated on TCRB nucleotide sequences, was used to measure repertoire sharing. TCRdb obtained this table from immuneACCESS and retained in-frame rearrangements with V and J assigned. These tables miss some clones; where compared with another copy, unresolved V genes account for less than half of the shortfall, and the remainder is unexplained. V and J calls and clone size are as listed in that table; D and trimming were resolved from the DNA. The sample table shows 300,000 to 350,000 clones, and less than 10% are seen once. The top ten clonotypes cover less than 0.45% of the sample.

Here is what the overall study found, with its caveats: Fewer insertions and more nucleotide deletions at VDJ recombination sites were observed in patients with type 1 diabetes, implying thymic rearrangement abnormalities. Because small numbers of individuals were included in the HLA sub-analyses, any influence of HLA type on TCRB rearrangement was left unresolved. PCR might favor shorter templates, but patient and control samples were amplified and corrected together, so any skew would affect both groups equally. The naive, central memory and regulatory TCRB repertoires appeared to resemble one another more closely among patients than among healthy donors. A moderate but significant shortening of TCRB CDR3 length was observed in type 1 diabetes patients in all four CD4+ subsets. Sequencing cDNA rather than genomic DNA could over-represent highly expressing activated cells, although activation and CD3 levels did not differ between groups.

Here the chain combines TRBV7-2 and TRBJ1-1; 8 bases in between match TRBD1. The TCR was taken from a woman between 18 and 30 years old in good health. The source material was central memory CD4+ T cells from blood. CDR3 reads: CASSPGQGAFEAFF. The sequenced DNA: TGTGCCAGCAGCCCAGGACAGGGCGCATTTGAAGCTTTCTTT.